The T cell receptor beta chain under discussion was sequenced for a study of T-cell reconstitution after alpha-beta-depleted transplantation in children (dated by TCRdb to the mid-2010s). Broadly, across the study: T-cell immune reconstitution after TCRalphabeta/CD19-depleted allogeneic hematopoietic cell transplantation in children was quantitatively tracked in the study by means of TCR repertoire profiling. On the study overall, not on this receptor specifically: Apparently early alphabetaT-cell count recovery about two months after transplant reportedly relied on only several hundred rapidly expanded clones derived from non-depleted graft cells. The frequencies of hyperexpanded clones fell over the following months, and after one year, T-cell counts and TCRbeta diversity were mostly attributed to newly produced T cells. In some patients, the high TCRbeta diversity seen at day 60 was put down to recipient T cells and intrathymic progenitors that had survived conditioning.

As for this clonotype: The antigen it binds to is not known. Base quality data are lacking; no much larger clone is found one base away.

This specimen's treatment or condition label, interpreted: allogeneic hematopoietic cell transplantation with graft depleted of TCRalphabeta T cells and CD19 B cells. Transplant recipients were children who received TCRalphabeta/CD19-depleted allogeneic hematopoietic cell grafts. V is shortened by 5 bases, J by 2 bases, and the region joining them spans 19 bases. From the cysteine through the phenylalanine, the CDR3 covers 16 amino acids. Only CDR3 DNA is held: 48 bases, read in frame from base 1. According to the germline V gene (reference sequence), CDR1 reads SEHNR and CDR2 reads FQNEAQ. The library was prepared using PCR. The reads were generated on an Illumina HiSeq 2500. To normalize quantification of the TCRbeta repertoire, the TCR libraries were built with molecular barcoding that relied on unique molecular identifiers. TCRdb reanalyzed the raw reads on its own, using fastp at Q25 for trimming and MiXCR for clone calling, and kept in-frame beta chains. For every CDR3 protein sequence, its rows merge into one entry that carries the most common genes and DNA. This sample holds 300,000 to 400,000 distinct CDR3 sequences; 15% to 20% were observed only once. The ten biggest clones cover roughly 40% of the sample.

The chain is encoded by TRBV7-9 joined to TRBJ2-7; the best D guess is TRBD2, with 5 bases matching. The receptor was derived from a male patient aged 2-15 years who had a stem cell transplant for acute lymphoblastic leukemia, so the T cells may come from the graft donor. The specimen comprised PBMCs, mostly from graft donor cells, sampled 360 days after TCRalphabeta/CD19-depleted stem cell transplant. The DNA sequence is TGTGCCAGCAGCCCATATCCTTGGACTTCCCCCTACGAGCAGTACTTC. It translates to CASSPYPWTSPYEQYF.